The 2 T cell receptor beta chains reported below all come from one sample, sequenced in a study of CD8 T cells in ankylosing spondylitis. TCRdb called the 5' RACE reads again in MiXCR, with one record for every CDR3 protein. The sample includes about 140,000 distinct CDR3 sequences, approximately 8.4% of them seen just once. Sequenced sample: synovial fluid, either unsorted or a sorted T cell fraction (not recorded which). The receptors shown here come from a male donor with ankylosing spondylitis.

This clonotype was seen at least ten times. The chain combines TRBV6-7 with TRBJ1-1; a possible D gene is TRBD1 (5 bases). TRBV6-7 is an open reading frame whose function is uncertain. The CDR3 runs to 15 residues. Trimming removed 5 bases from V and 1 base from J, with 14 bases in between. The CDR3 nucleotides are TGTGCCAGCAGTCGGAACAGGCGGGAGAACACTGAAGCTTTCTTT. Translating gives CASSRNRRENTEAFF.

This clonotype was picked up many times. The chain employs TRBV29-1 and TRBJ2-5; TRBD2 matches 9 bases. The CDR3 is 14 residues long. Germline V lookup: CDR1 SQVTM, CDR2 ANQGSEA. After removal of 6 bases from V and 5 bases from J, the junction contained 10 bases not matched to a gene. CDR3 region: CSVYGTSLAETQYF. The CDR3 DNA is TGCAGCGTGTACGGGACTAGCCTCGCGGAGACCCAGTACTTC.